Reported below is one T cell receptor beta chain. The antigen is unknown. The data derive from a study of cytomegalovirus exposure and HLA in healthy donors. Whole-study context: Earlier, 150 million to 200 million T cells were analyzed, and fewer than 120 million unique TCR beta sequences were found among them. Study results and limitations: Rarity marked most TCR sequences, yet some public TCRs occurred in many donors.

The PCR used 60 Vbeta and 13 Jbeta primers. Libraries were prepared by immunoSEQ multiplex PCR; TCRdb keeps only in-frame clonotypes and omits some of them. This repertoire shows 200,000 to 250,000 clones, roughly 89% found once; its top ten account for roughly 0.99%. This sequence originates from a woman under 30 in good health and CMV-seronegative. The specimen sequenced was PBMCs.

The CDR3 loop is CASSVALGTENTEAFF. In DNA form, the CDR3 reads TGTGCCAGCAGCGTAGCCCTAGGGACAGAGAACACTGAAGCTTTCTTT. This chain connects TRBV9 to TRBJ1-1; 7 bases fit TRBD1. V trimming: 0 bases; J trimming: 1 base; junction bases outside the gene matches: 6. CDR1 and CDR2 (germline): SGDLS, YYNGEE. This CDR3 has 16 amino acids. The entire variable domain, with the rest obtained from reference TRBV9 and TRBJ1-1, is as follows: DSGVTQTPKHLITATGQRVTLRCSPRSGDLSVYWYQQSLDQGLQFLIQYYNGEERAKGNILERFSAQQFPDLHSELNLSSLELGDSALYFCASSVALGTENTEAFFGQGTRLTVV.